This TCR beta chain was obtained from a study of human T cells and chemical hapten exposure. The time point: pre-sensitization, week 0. The treatment here: therapeutic diphenylcyclopropenone sensitization with weekly scalp DPC. This clonotype came up a few times. The antigen is undetermined. General observations from the study: Counts of TCRs above 1 in 1000 frequency stayed unchanged with DPC sensitization.

Deletions cut 3 bases from V and 6 bases from J, with 14 bases between. The germline V gene encodes CDR1 SGHRS and CDR2 YFSETQ. The CDR3 covers 14 residues. From the RACE reads, TCRdb called clonotypes with MiXCR, one entry per CDR3 protein. Of some 110,000 distinct CDR3 sequences in the sample, around 12% were seen once. The source was whole blood, collected in connection with sensitization to the hapten diphenylcyclopropenone (DPC). The V gene is TRBV5-1, the J gene TRBJ2-3; D is unresolved. The sequence was collected from a woman between 45 and 60 years old with alopecia areata. Some clones in this sample may be carry-over from other donors' samples. The CDR3 DNA reads as TGCGCCAGCAGCTCCGATCTCTTACAGGATACGCAGTATTTT. Protein product: CASSSDLLQDTQYF. Looking up the rest from reference TRBV5-1 and TRBJ2-3 gives the full variable domain: KAGVTQTPRYLIKTRGQQVTLSCSPISGHRSVSWYQQTPGQGLQFLFEYFSETQRNKGNFPGRFSGRQFSNSRSEMNVSTLELGDSALYLCASSSDLLQDTQYFGPGTRLTVL.